This TCR beta chain was observed in a study of blood T cell repertoires in COVID-19. Whole-study context: From T cells, B-cell-depleted T cells, or PBMCs came the material, which was cDNA or gDNA.

Enrollees, about 18 to 100 years old, lived in roughly 24 US areas. Cohort assignment relied on participant-reported clinical history. The CDR3 consists of 16 residues. Sequenced by immunoSEQ multiplex PCR; TCRdb stores in-frame clones only, minus some. The table lists 250,000 to 350,000 clones, around nine tenths of them singletons. Sequencing was carried out using PBMCs or T cells enriched from blood (not recorded which). This receptor was taken from a middle-aged woman who had recovered from COVID-19. The chain is built from TRBV21-1 and TRBJ2-1; TRBD2 is taken as the D call from the table, unchecked against the DNA. TRBV21-1 is a documented pseudogene. CDR3 nucleotide sequence: TGTGCCAGCAGCACTGGGAGCCTCTTCGGGTACAATGAGCAGTTCTTC. Its translation is CASSTGSLFGYNEQFF.